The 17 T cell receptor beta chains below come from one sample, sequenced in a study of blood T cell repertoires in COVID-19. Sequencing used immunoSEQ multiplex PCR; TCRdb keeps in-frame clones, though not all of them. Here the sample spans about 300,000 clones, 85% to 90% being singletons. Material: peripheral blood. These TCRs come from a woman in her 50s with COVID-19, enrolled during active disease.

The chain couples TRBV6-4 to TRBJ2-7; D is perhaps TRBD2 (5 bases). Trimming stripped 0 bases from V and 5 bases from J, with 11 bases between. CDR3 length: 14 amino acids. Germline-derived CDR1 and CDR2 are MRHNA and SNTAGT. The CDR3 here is CASSDSSGNNEQYF. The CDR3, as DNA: TGTGCCAGCAGTGACTCCTCCGGGAACAACGAGCAGTACTTC.

CDR3 coding DNA: TGTGCCAGCAGTTACGGGGGGTCCTACGAGCAGTACTTC. Its translation: CASSYGGSYEQYF. V and J are TRBV6-6 and TRBJ2-7; D is perhaps TRBD2 (6 bases). The CDR3 loop spans 13 amino acids. CDR1 and CDR2 from the germline V gene are MNHNY and SVGAGI (reference sequence). Trimming removed 2 bases from V and 1 base from J, with 6 bases in between.

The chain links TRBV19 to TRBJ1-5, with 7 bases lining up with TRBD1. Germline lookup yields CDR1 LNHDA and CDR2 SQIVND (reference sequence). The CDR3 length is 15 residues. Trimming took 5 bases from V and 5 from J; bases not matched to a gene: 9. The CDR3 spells CASSGRQGFDQPQHF. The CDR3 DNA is TGTGCCAGTAGTGGCCGACAGGGATTCGATCAGCCCCAGCATTTT.

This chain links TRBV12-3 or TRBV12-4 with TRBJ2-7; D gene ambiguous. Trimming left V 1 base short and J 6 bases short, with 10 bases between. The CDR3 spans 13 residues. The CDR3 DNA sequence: TGTGCCAGCAGTTTAGTTCAGGTACCCGAGCAGTACTTC. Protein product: CASSLVQVPEQYF.

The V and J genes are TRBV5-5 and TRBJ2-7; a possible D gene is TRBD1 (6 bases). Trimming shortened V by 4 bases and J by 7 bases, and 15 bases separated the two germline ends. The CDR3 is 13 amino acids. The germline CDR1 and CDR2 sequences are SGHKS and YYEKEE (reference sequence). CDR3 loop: CASSPNTGFEQYF. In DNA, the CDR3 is TGTGCCAGCAGCCCGAATACAGGGTTTGAGCAGTACTTC.

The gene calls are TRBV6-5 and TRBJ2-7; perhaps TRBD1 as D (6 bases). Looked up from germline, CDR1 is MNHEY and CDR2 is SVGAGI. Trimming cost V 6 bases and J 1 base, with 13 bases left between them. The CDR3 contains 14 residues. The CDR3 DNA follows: TGTGCCAGCAGCTCCAATGGACAGTCCTACGAGCAGTACTTC. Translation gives CASSSNGQSYEQYF.

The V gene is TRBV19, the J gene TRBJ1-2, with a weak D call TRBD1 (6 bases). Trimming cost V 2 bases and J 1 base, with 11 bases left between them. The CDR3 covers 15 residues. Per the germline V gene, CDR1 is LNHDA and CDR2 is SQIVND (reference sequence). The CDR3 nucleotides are TGTGCCAGTAGTATACCCGGGACACATAACTATGGCTACACCTTC. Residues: CASSIPGTHNYGYTF.

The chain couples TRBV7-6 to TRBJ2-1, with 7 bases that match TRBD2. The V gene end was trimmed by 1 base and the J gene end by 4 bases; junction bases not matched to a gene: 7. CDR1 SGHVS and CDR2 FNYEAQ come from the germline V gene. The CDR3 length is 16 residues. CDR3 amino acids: CASSLVLAAGYNEQFF. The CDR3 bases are TGTGCCAGCAGCTTAGTCCTTGCAGCGGGATACAATGAGCAGTTCTTC.

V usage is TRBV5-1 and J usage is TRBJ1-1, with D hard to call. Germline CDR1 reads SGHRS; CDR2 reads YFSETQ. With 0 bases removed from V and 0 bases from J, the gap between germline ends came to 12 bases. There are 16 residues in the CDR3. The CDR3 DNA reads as TGCGCCAGCAGCTTGGACAGCGGACCTTTGAACACTGAAGCTTTCTTT. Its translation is CASSLDSGPLNTEAFF.

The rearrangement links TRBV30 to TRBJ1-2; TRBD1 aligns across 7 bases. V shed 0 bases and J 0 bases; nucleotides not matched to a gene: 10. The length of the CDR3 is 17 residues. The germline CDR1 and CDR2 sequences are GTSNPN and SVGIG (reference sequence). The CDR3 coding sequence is TGTGCCTGGAGTGTCCCCCTCAGACAGGGAGCTAACTATGGCTACACCTTC. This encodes CAWSVPLRQGANYGYTF.

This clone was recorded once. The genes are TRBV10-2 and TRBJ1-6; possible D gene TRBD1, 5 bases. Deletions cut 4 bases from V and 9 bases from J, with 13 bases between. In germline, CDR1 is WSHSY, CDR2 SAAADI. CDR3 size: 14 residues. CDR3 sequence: CASSARDWSSPLHF. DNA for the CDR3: TGCGCCAGCAGTGCCAGGGATTGGAGTTCACCCCTCCACTTT.

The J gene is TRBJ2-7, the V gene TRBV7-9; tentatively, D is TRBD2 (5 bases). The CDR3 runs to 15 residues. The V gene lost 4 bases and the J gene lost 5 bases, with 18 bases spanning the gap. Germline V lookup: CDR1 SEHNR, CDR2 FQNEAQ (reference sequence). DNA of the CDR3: TGTGCCAGCAGCTCCTTTAGCGCTCCTGGGGACGAGCAGTACTTC. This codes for CASSSFSAPGDEQYF.

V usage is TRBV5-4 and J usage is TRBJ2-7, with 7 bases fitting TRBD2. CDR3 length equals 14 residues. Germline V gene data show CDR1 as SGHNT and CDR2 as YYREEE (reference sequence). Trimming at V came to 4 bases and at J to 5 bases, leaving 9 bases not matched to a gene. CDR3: CASSPQAGADEQYF. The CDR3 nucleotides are TGTGCCAGCAGCCCTCAGGCGGGAGCCGACGAGCAGTACTTC.

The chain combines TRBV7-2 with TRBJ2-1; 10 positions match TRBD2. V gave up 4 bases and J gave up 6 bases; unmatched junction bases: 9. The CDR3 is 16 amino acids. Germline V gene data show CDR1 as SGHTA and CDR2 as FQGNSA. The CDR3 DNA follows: TGTGCCAGCAGCTCACGACTAGCGGGTGTCGTCAATGAGCAGTTCTTC. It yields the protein CASSSRLAGVVNEQFF. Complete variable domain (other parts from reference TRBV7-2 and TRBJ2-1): GAGVSQSPSNKVTEKGKDVELRCDPISGHTALYWYRQSLGQGLEFLIYFQGNSAPDKSGLPSDRFSAERTGGSVSTLTIQRTQQEDSAVYLCASSSRLAGVVNEQFFGPGTRLTVL.

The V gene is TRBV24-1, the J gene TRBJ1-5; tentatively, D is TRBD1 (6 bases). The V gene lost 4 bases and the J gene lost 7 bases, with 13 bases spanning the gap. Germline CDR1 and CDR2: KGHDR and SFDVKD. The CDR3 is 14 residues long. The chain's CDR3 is CATSDRGGVQPQHF. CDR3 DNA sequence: TGTGCCACCAGTGACAGAGGGGGGGTACAGCCCCAGCATTTT.

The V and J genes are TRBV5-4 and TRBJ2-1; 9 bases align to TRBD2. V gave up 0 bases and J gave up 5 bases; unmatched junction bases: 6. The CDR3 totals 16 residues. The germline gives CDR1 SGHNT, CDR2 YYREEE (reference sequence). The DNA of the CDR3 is TGTGCCAGCAGCTTGGCTGCTAGCGGGATCAACAATGAGCAGTTCTTC. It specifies CASSLAASGINNEQFF.

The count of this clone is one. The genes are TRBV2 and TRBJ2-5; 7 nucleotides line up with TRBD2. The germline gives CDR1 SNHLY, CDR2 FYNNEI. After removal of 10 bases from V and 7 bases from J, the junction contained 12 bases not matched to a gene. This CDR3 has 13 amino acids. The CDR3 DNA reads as TGTGCCAAACTATCGCCTGGGAGGGGGACCCAGTACTTC. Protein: CAKLSPGRGTQYF.